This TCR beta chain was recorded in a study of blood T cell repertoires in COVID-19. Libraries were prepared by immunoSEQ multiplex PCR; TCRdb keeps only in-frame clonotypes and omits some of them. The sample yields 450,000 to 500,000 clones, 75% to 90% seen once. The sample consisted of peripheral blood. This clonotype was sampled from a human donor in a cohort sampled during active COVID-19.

In nucleotides, the CDR3 is TGTGCCAGCGGAAATATTGGGACAGGGACATATGGCTACACCTTC. This translates into CASGNIGTGTYGYTF. The rearrangement links TRBV5-4 to TRBJ1-2, with TRBD1 matching 9 bases. Germline V CDR1 and CDR2: SGHNT, YYREEE (reference sequence). Trimming cost V 7 bases and J 5 bases; bases outside gene matches: 12. CDR3 length equals 15 residues.